This T cell receptor (beta chain) was retrieved from a study of cytomegalovirus exposure and HLA in healthy donors. Study results and caveats: There were reportedly fewer N-insertions in an Asian-associated ancestry cluster than the approximately 640-donor mean, in a later analysis. Donors were assumed by presence/absence analyses to have roughly uniform sequencing depth. A prior analysis recorded that most TCR beta V segments were productive about 87% or about 30% of the time. Association with HLA alleles at 0.05 false discovery rate was found for 17,000 or so TCR beta sequences in a later analysis.

On this clone: Its specificity is not known.

V lost 8 bases to trimming and J lost 2 bases, with 13 bases between them. The germline V gene has CDR1 ENHRY and CDR2 SYGVKD. The CDR3 covers 13 residues. PCR was performed using 60 Vbeta and 13 Jbeta primers. The method was immunoSEQ multiplex PCR; TCRdb's version includes in-frame clones alone and lacks a portion of them. The sample holds under 200,000 clones, 75% to 90% seen once. The genes are TRBV10-3 and TRBJ2-7; a weak D match, TRBD2 (6 bases). Material: PBMCs. The receptor's source is a boy between 2 and 10 years old in good health and CMV-seronegative. The CDR3 nucleotides read TGTGCCATCGCTGGGGGGTACACCTACGAGCAGTACTTC. This sequence encodes CAIAGGYTYEQYF.